These 10 T cell receptor beta chains share one sample of origin, sequenced in a study of glioma-infiltrating T cells after dendritic cell vaccination. TCRdb keeps only in-frame clones here, not all; method: immunoSEQ multiplex PCR. The top ten clones hold approximately 10% of a sample with about 65,000 clones, approximately 86% of them seen once. Stated time point: after dendritic cell vaccination, including at tumor progression/relapse. Sequenced here: blood, sampled after dendritic cell vaccination. Receptors originate from a human donor with glioblastoma.

To note about this clone: At one end the junction does not follow the germline gene, possibly because of a read error. The chain links TRBV6-1 to TRBJ1-4; D call uncertain. The germline CDR1 and CDR2 sequences are MNHNS and SASEGT. CDR3 length: 11 amino acids. In DNA, the CDR3 is TGTGCCAGCAGTGAAGATCGGAGACGGGATTTT. Its protein is CASSEDRRRDF.

This chain uses TRBV4-1 with TRBJ1-4; unclear D gene. CDR3 length: 16 residues. The germline CDR1 and CDR2 sequences are MGHRA and YSYEKL. Trimming took 4 bases from V and 4 from J, leaving 16 bases between them. The CDR3 nucleotides read TGCGCCAGCAGCCCGGGGAGGCGTTGGCGTAATGAAAAACTGTTTTTT. It encodes CASSPGRRWRNEKLFF.

The rearrangement joins TRBV6-6 to TRBJ1-5, with unresolved D. The ends were cut back, 6 bases at V and 1 base at J, with 4 bases in the middle. CDR1 MNHNY and CDR2 SVGAGI come from the germline V gene (reference sequence). CDR3 length equals 12 residues. CDR3 sequence reads: CASSQSNQPQHF. Written as DNA, the CDR3 is TGTGCCAGCAGCCAGAGCAATCAGCCCCAGCATTTT.

The gene calls are TRBV10-3 and TRBJ2-7, with TRBD1 matching 8 bases. Looked up from germline, CDR1 is ENHRY and CDR2 is SYGVKD. CDR3 length: 13 residues. Unmatched junction bases numbered 8, after V lost 10 bases and J lost 3 bases. CDR3 DNA sequence: TGTGCCACCCGGCTGGGACAGGACTACGAGCAGTACTTC. Translated, it gives CATRLGQDYEQYF.

This chain connects TRBV6-6 to TRBJ2-3; 9 bases fit TRBD2. The CDR3 has 12 residues. CDR1 and CDR2 from the germline V gene are MNHNY and SVGAGI (reference sequence). Trimming removed 8 bases from V and 3 bases from J; junction bases left unmatched: 0. CDR3 in amino acids: CASLAGTDTQYF. The CDR3 DNA reads as TGTGCCAGCCTAGCGGGGACAGATACGCAGTATTTT.

This clone turned up a few times. The chain is built from TRBV14 and TRBJ2-1; tentative D call: TRBD1 (6 bases). This CDR3 is built from 16 residues. Trimming left V 4 bases short and J 7 bases short, with 20 bases between. Germline V CDR1 and CDR2: SGHDN, FVKESK. As DNA, the CDR3 is TGTGCCAGCAGCCCGGAGGTAGGGGGATTGGCGAATGAGCAGTTCTTC. Protein product: CASSPEVGGLANEQFF.

The chain combines TRBV20-1 with TRBJ1-2; TRBD1 matches 8 bases. This CDR3 has 11 residues. V lost 6 bases to trimming and J lost 7 bases; unmatched junction nucleotides: 4. Germline V lookup: CDR1 DFQATT, CDR2 SNEGSKA (reference sequence). The CDR3 sequence: CSAGQGGGYTF. The DNA of the CDR3 is TGCAGTGCCGGACAGGGAGGTGGCTACACCTTC.

The chain joins TRBV27 to TRBJ2-2; no clear D. There are 13 residues in the CDR3. V was shortened by 5 bases and J by 5 bases, with 9 bases between the two germline ends. Germline V gives CDR1 MNHEY, CDR2 SMNVEV (reference sequence). The CDR3 here is CASSPRATGELFF. Written as DNA, the CDR3 is TGTGCCAGCAGTCCCCGTGCGACCGGGGAGCTGTTTTTT.

The J gene is TRBJ2-5, the V gene TRBV19; no firm D call. The V gene lost 3 bases and the J gene lost 0 bases, with 8 bases spanning the gap. The CDR3 loop spans 14 amino acids. Germline loops: CDR1 LNHDA, CDR2 SQIVND (reference sequence). This CDR3 is CASSIRRNQETQYF. CDR3 coding DNA: TGTGCCAGTAGTATTCGGCGGAACCAAGAGACCCAGTACTTC.

The chain joins TRBV10-3 to TRBJ1-4; 7 bases match TRBD1. J gave up 5 bases and V 5 bases, and 8 bases lay outside the gene matches. Per germline, CDR1 ENHRY and CDR2 SYGVKD. This CDR3 region has 15 residues. The CDR3 DNA reads TGTGCCATCAGTATATCACAGGGGTCAAATGAAAAACTGTTTTTT. Translation gives CAISISQGSNEKLFF.